The 25 T cell receptor beta chains given below trace back to one sample, sequenced in a study of cytomegalovirus exposure and HLA in healthy donors. Primers for the PCR totalled 60 Vbeta and 13 Jbeta. Measured with immunoSEQ multiplex PCR; TCRdb has only the in-frame clones, and not every one. Among tens of thousands of clones listed, around 85% were seen once. The sequencing input was PBMCs. Receptor source: a girl under 10 years old in good health and CMV-seropositive.

This rearrangement joins TRBV2 to TRBJ1-2; 11 nucleotides agree with TRBD1. The CDR3 consists of 19 residues. With V trimmed by 3 bases and J by 5 bases, 17 bases remained unmatched. CDR1 is SNHLY and CDR2 is FYNNEI in the germline V gene. The CDR3 nucleotides read TGTGCCAGCAGTGAGCAGAACCTAGTCCCGGGACAGGGGGGGTATGGCTACACCTTC. Translation: CASSEQNLVPGQGGYGYTF. Full variable domain (remainder filled in from reference TRBV2 and TRBJ1-2): EPEVTQTPSHQVTQMGQEVILRCVPISNHLYFYWYRQILGQKVEFLVSFYNNEISEKSEIFDDQFSVERPDGSNFTLKIRSTKLEDSAMYFCASSEQNLVPGQGGYGYTFGSGTRLTVV.

The count of this clone is one. This chain joins TRBV4-1 and TRBJ1-3; D is undetermined. The germline V gene encodes CDR1 MGHRA and CDR2 YSYEKL. V was trimmed by 2 bases and J by 2 bases, leaving 7 bases between them. CDR3 size: 14 residues. The chain's CDR3 is CASSQSVPGNTIYF. CDR3 nucleotides: TGCGCCAGCAGCCAATCAGTTCCTGGAAACACCATATATTTT.

This clone was detected only once. The gene calls are TRBV10-3 and TRBJ1-2; D call uncertain. The germline V gene has CDR1 ENHRY and CDR2 SYGVKD. The CDR3 totals 16 residues. The V end lost 3 bases, the J end lost 2 bases, and 16 bases lay between the germline ends. This chain's CDR3 is CAISDLWQAINYGYTF. For the CDR3, the DNA is TGTGCCATCAGTGATTTGTGGCAGGCCATCAACTATGGCTACACCTTC.

This chain connects TRBV28 to TRBJ1-5; 9 bases map to TRBD1. The germline CDR1 and CDR2 sequences are MDHEN and SYDVKM. The V and J ends lost 8 bases and 7 bases, in that order; junction bases with no gene match: 6. The CDR3 has 13 amino acids. Here the CDR3 DNA reads TGTGCCAGCGGTGACAGGGGGGACCAGCCCCAGCATTTT. The encoded protein is CASGDRGDQPQHF.

CDR3 protein: CASTIRGRETQYF. The CDR3 nucleotides are TGTGCCAGCACTATAAGGGGTCGAGAGACCCAGTACTTC. The V gene is TRBV6-1, the J gene TRBJ2-5, with a possible D match to TRBD1 (5 bases). Germline CDR1 MNHNS, CDR2 SASEGT. This CDR3 contains 13 residues. Trimming pared 7 bases from V and 4 bases from J, leaving 13 bases between.

The V gene is TRBV28, the J gene TRBJ2-6, with D unresolved. Between the trimmed V and J ends, which lost 6 bases and 0 bases, there was a span of 12 bases. Germline V CDR1 and CDR2: MDHEN, SYDVKM. CDR3 length: 16 residues. The CDR3 coding sequence is TGTGCCAGCAGCTTTGGCTCCAGCTCTGGGGCCAACGTCCTGACTTTC. Its protein is CASSFGSSSGANVLTF.

This clone was seen just once. The chain employs TRBV2 and TRBJ1-2, with 7 bases fitting TRBD1. V dropped 7 bases and J dropped 7; count of bases not matched to a gene: 6. The CDR3 consists of 12 residues. Per germline, CDR1 SNHLY and CDR2 FYNNEI. The CDR3: CASTRDSPGYTF. Written as DNA, the CDR3 is TGTGCCAGCACGAGGGACAGCCCTGGCTACACCTTC.

This chain connects TRBV18 to TRBJ1-2; no reliable D call. The CDR3 runs to 14 residues. From germline, CDR1 is KGHSH and CDR2 LQKENI. Trimming stripped 6 bases from V and 8 bases from J, with 19 bases between. The CDR3 coding sequence is TGTGCCAGCTCCCGAACCGGGTCGACCGGCGGCTACACCTTC. This translates into CASSRTGSTGGYTF.

The V call is TRBV6-6, the J call TRBJ2-1; D uncertain. The germline V gene encodes CDR1 MNHNY and CDR2 SVGAGI (reference sequence). CDR3 size: 13 residues. V lost 11 bases to trimming and J lost 0 bases, with 11 bases between them. CDR3: CAGAWSSYNEQFF. As DNA, the CDR3 is TGTGCCGGAGCATGGAGCTCCTACAATGAGCAGTTCTTC.

V is TRBV27 and J is TRBJ2-7; 12 bases are shared with TRBD2. CDR1 is MNHEY, CDR2 SMNVEV, per germline (reference sequence). The CDR3 length is 13 residues. V shed 2 bases and J 7 bases; nucleotides not matched to a gene: 0. CDR3 sequence: CASSLGTSGEQYF. DNA for the CDR3: TGTGCCAGCAGTTTAGGGACTAGCGGGGAGCAGTACTTC.

About this clone: The same CDR3 can be traced to other DNA sequences in this sample. The genes are TRBV6-5 and TRBJ1-5; D gene ambiguous. This CDR3 is 12 amino acids long. Per germline, CDR1 MNHEY and CDR2 SVGAGI. V dropped 8 bases and J dropped 7 bases, with 12 bases sitting between them. Written as DNA, the CDR3 is TGTGCCAGCTCCCCCGGCGGCCAGCCCCAGCATTTT. Translation: CASSPGGQPQHF.

CDR3 bases: TGTGCCACACATCGGGGGAACACCGGGGAGCTGTTTTTT. Amino acids: CATHRGNTGELFF. The chain links TRBV28 to TRBJ2-2; maybe TRBD2 (5 bases). Trimming removed 10 bases at V and 1 base at J, with 10 bases between. The CDR3 is made up of 13 amino acids. The germline V gene has CDR1 MDHEN and CDR2 SYDVKM.

This sequence joins TRBV6-4 and TRBJ2-7; TRBD2 aligns across 8 bases. V lost 3 bases to trimming and J lost 5 bases; unmatched junction nucleotides: 9. Per germline, CDR1 MRHNA and CDR2 SNTAGT. The CDR3 has 15 amino acids. The CDR3 bases are TGTGCCAGCAGTGATCGGGCGGGAGGAGGTGACGAGCAGTACTTC. Its translation is CASSDRAGGGDEQYF.

This clone was recorded a few times. The chain has TRBV4-1 and TRBJ1-1; TRBD1 is a possible D gene (6 bases). Trimming pared 4 bases from V and 0 bases from J, leaving 12 bases between. The length of the CDR3 is 15 residues. Germline lookup yields CDR1 MGHRA and CDR2 YSYEKL. The CDR3 loop is CASSPIAGVNTEAFF. CDR3 nucleotide sequence: TGCGCCAGCAGCCCCATCGCAGGGGTGAACACTGAAGCTTTCTTT.

The genes are TRBV5-1 and TRBJ2-1; D is undetermined. Trimming stripped 0 bases from V and 0 bases from J, with 10 bases between. The germline CDR1 and CDR2 sequences are SGHRS and YFSETQ. The length of the CDR3 is 16 residues. CDR3 sequence: CASSLVSSSSYNEQFF. As DNA, the CDR3 is TGCGCCAGCAGCTTGGTATCAAGTAGCTCCTACAATGAGCAGTTCTTC.

The gene calls are TRBV7-6 and TRBJ2-2; a weak D match, TRBD1 (7 bases). Trimming shortened V by 2 bases and J by 5 bases, and 9 bases separated the two germline ends. Germline CDR1 is SGHVS and CDR2 is FNYEAQ. There are 14 residues in the CDR3. The CDR3 loop reads CASSLPGGTGELFF. CDR3 bases: TGTGCCAGCAGCTTACCAGGGGGGACCGGGGAGCTGTTTTTT.

This rearrangement joins TRBV18 to TRBJ2-7; 11 positions agree with TRBD1. The germline V gene encodes CDR1 KGHSH and CDR2 LQKENI. The J segment lost 4 bases and the V segment lost 2 bases, leaving 4 bases of the junction unmatched. The CDR3 has 15 amino acids. CDR3 DNA sequence: TGTGCCAGCTCACCATTGGGACAGGGGGGATACGAGCAGTACTTC. This codes for CASSPLGQGGYEQYF.

This sequence joins TRBV7-8 and TRBJ1-1, with D possibly matching TRBD1 (6 bases). The CDR3 is 14 residues long. CDR1 is SGHVS, CDR2 FQNEAQ, per germline. V gave up 1 base and J gave up 8 bases, with 14 bases separating them. CDR3 DNA sequence: TGTGCCAGCAGCTTAGGGGGGGGGCCTAGAGAAGCTTTCTTT. This translates into CASSLGGGPREAFF.

This chain uses TRBV7-9 with TRBJ1-2; D possibly corresponds to TRBD1 (5 bases). Per the germline V gene, CDR1 is SEHNR and CDR2 is FQNEAQ (reference sequence). CDR3 length: 14 amino acids. The germline V and J ends were trimmed by 2 bases and 8 bases, with 15 bases remaining between them. The CDR3 here is CASSLPGNLGGYTF. The CDR3 DNA reads TGTGCCAGCAGCTTACCAGGGAATCTCGGGGGCTACACCTTC.

The chain is built from TRBV5-4 and TRBJ2-7; TRBD1 might be the D (5 bases). Trimming pared 3 bases from V and 5 bases from J, leaving 15 bases between. The CDR3 has 14 residues. The germline gives CDR1 SGHNT, CDR2 YYREEE (reference sequence). The chain's CDR3 is CASSSQGIINEQYF. CDR3 nucleotide sequence: TGTGCCAGCAGCTCTCAGGGAATTATCAACGAGCAGTACTTC.

The CDR3, as DNA: TGTGCCAGCAGCAAGAGCGGAGGCTCCTACAATGAGCAGTTCTTC. Translating gives CASSKSGGSYNEQFF. The chain couples TRBV14 to TRBJ2-1; a possible D gene is TRBD2 (5 bases). The germline V gene has CDR1 SGHDN and CDR2 FVKESK. V was trimmed by 5 bases and J by 0 bases, leaving 11 bases between them. This CDR3 contains 15 residues. Complete variable domain (other parts from reference TRBV14 and TRBJ2-1): EAGVTQFPSHSVIEKGQTVTLRCDPISGHDNLYWYRRVMGKEIKFLLHFVKESKQDESGMPNNRFLAERTGGTYSTLKVQPAELEDSGVYFCASSKSGGSYNEQFFGPGTRLTVL.

The rearrangement uses TRBV6-5 and TRBJ2-7; TRBD1 agrees at 7 bases. Trimming at V came to 8 bases and at J to 2 bases, leaving 9 bases not matched to a gene. This CDR3 region has 14 residues. Looked up from germline, CDR1 is MNHEY and CDR2 is SVGAGI. The CDR3 DNA reads as TGTGCCAGCGAGGGCAGGACAGGTGCCTACGAGCAGTACTTC. Its protein is CASEGRTGAYEQYF.

This clone was counted only a few times. The chain combines TRBV27 with TRBJ2-2; 9 positions match TRBD1. Trimming took 6 bases from V and 5 from J; bases not matched to a gene: 7. CDR1 and CDR2 (germline): MNHEY, SMNVEV (reference sequence). The CDR3 loop spans 15 amino acids. DNA of the CDR3: TGTGCCAGCAGCCTCGGGACAGGGATAACCGGGGAGCTGTTTTTT. Residues: CASSLGTGITGELFF.

The rearrangement links TRBV5-1 to TRBJ2-7; 12 bases match TRBD2. The CDR3 consists of 17 residues. In germline, CDR1 is SGHRS, CDR2 YFSETQ. V dropped 1 base and J dropped 1; count of bases not matched to a gene: 6. CDR3 in DNA: TGCGCCAGCAGCTTGCCTAGCGGGAGGGCCGGGTCCTACGAGCAGTACTTC. As protein: CASSLPSGRAGSYEQYF. Full variable domain (rest looked up from reference TRBV5-1 and TRBJ2-7): KAGVTQTPRYLIKTRGQQVTLSCSPISGHRSVSWYQQTPGQGLQFLFEYFSETQRNKGNFPGRFSGRQFSNSRSEMNVSTLELGDSALYLCASSLPSGRAGSYEQYFGPGTRLTVT.

The V call is TRBV19, the J call TRBJ2-1; TRBD1 aligns across 7 bases. CDR1 is LNHDA and CDR2 is SQIVND in the germline V gene (reference sequence). This CDR3 contains 16 residues. J was trimmed by 13 bases and V by 7 bases; bases with no gene match: 22. CDR3 protein: CASTYSGVPSGTAQFF. The CDR3 bases are TGTGCCAGTACCTACTCTGGAGTCCCTTCCGGGACAGCACAGTTCTTC.